This T cell receptor beta chain was sequenced for a study of CD8 T cells in Susac syndrome. This clonotype was seen a single time. Relapsing-remitting disease, either stable or active, was present in the multiple sclerosis controls, who were treatment-naive patients. A quantity of roughly 0.5 to 1 ug RNA underwent reverse transcription using random hexamers. Using its own MiXCR run on the immunoSEQ multiplex PCR reads, TCRdb lists one record per CDR3 protein. The sample holds 200,000 to 250,000 distinct CDR3 sequences, 95% seen once. CDR3 size: 12 residues. The germline V gene encodes CDR1 GTSNPN and CDR2 SVGIG (reference sequence). With 2 bases removed from V and 9 bases from J, the gap between germline ends came to 13 bases.

Sequences were obtained from CD4+ T cells from PBMCs. This clonotype was sampled from a human donor with multiple sclerosis. The V gene is TRBV30, the J gene TRBJ2-5; D may be TRBD1 (6 bases). The CDR3 DNA follows: TGTGCCTGGAGTTCTACAGGGTCGGCCCAGTACTTC. Protein sequence: CAWSSTGSAQYF.